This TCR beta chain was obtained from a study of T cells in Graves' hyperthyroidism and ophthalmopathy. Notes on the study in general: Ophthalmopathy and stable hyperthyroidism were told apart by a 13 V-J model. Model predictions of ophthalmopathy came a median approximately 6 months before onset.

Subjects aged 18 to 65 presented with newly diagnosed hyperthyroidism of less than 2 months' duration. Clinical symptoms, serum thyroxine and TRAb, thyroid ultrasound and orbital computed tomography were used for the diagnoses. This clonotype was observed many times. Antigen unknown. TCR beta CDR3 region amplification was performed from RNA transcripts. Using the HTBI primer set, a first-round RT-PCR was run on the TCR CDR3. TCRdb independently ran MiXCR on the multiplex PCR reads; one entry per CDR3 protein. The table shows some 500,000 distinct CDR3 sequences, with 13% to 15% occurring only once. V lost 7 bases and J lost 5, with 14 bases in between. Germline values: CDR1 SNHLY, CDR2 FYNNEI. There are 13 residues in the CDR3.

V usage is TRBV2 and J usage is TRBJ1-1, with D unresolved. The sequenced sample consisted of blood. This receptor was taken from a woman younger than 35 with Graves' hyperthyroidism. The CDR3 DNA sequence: TGTGCCAGCATCTCAGGCGGGGTTACTGAAGCTTTCTTT. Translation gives CASISGGVTEAFF.